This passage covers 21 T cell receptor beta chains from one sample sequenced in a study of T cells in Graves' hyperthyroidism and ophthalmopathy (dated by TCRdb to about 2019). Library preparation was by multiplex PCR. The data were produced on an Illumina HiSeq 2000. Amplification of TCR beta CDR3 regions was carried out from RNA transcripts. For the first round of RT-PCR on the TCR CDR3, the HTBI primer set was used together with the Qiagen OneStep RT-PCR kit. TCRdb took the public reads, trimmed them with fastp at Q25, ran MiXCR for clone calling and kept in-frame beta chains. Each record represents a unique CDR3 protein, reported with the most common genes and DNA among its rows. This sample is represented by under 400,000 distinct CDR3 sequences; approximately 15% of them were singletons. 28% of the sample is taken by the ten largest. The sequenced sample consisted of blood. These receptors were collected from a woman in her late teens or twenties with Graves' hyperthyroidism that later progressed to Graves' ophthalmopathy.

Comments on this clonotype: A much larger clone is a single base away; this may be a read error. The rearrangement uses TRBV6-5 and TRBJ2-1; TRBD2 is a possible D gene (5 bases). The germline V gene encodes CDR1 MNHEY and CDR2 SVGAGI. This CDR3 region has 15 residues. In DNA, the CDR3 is TGTACCAGCAGTCACGGGATGTCCTCCTACAATGAGCAGTTCTTC. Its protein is CTSSHGMSSYNEQFF.

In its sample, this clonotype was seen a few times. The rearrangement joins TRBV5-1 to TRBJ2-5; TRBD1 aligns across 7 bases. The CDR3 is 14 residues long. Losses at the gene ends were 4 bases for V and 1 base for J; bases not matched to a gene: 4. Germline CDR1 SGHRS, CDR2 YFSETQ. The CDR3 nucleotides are TGCGCCAGCAGCGATCACAGGGGCCAAGAGACCCAGTACTTC. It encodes CASSDHRGQETQYF.

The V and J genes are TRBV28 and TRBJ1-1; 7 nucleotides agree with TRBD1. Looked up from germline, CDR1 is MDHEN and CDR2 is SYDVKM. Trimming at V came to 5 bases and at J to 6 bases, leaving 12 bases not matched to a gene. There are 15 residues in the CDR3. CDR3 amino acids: CASSIKKTGVAEAFF. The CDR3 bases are TGTGCCAGCAGTATAAAAAAAACAGGGGTAGCTGAAGCTTTCTTT.

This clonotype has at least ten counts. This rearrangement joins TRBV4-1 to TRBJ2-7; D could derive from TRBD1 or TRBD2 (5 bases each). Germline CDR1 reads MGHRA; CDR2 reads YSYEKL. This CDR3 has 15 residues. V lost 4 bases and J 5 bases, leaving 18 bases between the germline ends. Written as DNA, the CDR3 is TGCGCCAGCAGCCCTCTCCGAGGGGATCTGGACGAGCAGTACTTC. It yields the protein CASSPLRGDLDEQYF.

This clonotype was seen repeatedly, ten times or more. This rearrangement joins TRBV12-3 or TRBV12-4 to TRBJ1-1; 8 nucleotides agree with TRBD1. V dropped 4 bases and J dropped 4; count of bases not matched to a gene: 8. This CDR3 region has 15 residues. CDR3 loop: CASSSTQGAITEAFF. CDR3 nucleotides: TGTGCCAGCAGTTCTACCCAGGGGGCGATCACTGAAGCTTTCTTT.

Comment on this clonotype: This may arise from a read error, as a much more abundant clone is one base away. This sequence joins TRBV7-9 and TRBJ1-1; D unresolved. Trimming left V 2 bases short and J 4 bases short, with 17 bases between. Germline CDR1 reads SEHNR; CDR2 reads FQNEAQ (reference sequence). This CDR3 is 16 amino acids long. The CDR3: CASSLFRAYEGTEAFF. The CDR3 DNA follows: TGTGCCAGCAGCTTATTTCGGGCTTATGAAGGCACTGAAGCTTTCTTT.

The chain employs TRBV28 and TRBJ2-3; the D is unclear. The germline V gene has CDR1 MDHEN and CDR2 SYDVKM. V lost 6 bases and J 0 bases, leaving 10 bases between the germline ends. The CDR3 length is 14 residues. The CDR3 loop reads CASSLDPSTDTQYF. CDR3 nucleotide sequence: TGTGCCAGCAGCTTGGACCCAAGCACAGATACGCAGTATTTT.

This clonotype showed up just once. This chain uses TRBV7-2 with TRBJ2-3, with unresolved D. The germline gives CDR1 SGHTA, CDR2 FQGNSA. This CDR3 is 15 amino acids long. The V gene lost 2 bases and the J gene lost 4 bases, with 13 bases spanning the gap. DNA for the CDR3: TGTGCCAGCAGCTTATTTCAGTCGGGTGCAGATACGCAGTATTTT. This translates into CASSLFQSGADTQYF.

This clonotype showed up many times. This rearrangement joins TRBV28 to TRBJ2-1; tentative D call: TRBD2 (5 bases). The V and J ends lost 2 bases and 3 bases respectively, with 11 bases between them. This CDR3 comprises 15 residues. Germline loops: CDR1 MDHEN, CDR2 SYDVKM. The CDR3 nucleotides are TGTGCCAGCAGTTTACCCTCAGAGGGCTACAATGAGCAGTTCTTC. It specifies CASSLPSEGYNEQFF.

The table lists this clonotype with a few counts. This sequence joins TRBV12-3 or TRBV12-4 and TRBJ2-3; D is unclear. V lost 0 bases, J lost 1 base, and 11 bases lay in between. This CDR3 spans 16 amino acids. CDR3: CASSLAYWIRTDTQYF. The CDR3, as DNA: TGTGCCAGCAGTTTAGCGTACTGGATCCGCACAGATACGCAGTATTTT.

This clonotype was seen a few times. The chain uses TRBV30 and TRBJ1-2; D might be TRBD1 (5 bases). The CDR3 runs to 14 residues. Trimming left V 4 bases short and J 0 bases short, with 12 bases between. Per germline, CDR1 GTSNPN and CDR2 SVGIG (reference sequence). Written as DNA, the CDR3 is TGTGCCTGGAATATCGGGGGAGCTAACTATGGCTACACCTTC. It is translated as CAWNIGGANYGYTF.

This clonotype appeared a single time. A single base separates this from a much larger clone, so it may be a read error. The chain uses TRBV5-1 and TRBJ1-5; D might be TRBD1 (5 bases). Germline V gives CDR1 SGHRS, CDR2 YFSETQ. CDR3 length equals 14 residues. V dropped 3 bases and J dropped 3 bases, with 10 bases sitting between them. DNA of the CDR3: TGCGCCAGCAGCTCAGGGAGCATCAATCAGCCCCAGCATTTT. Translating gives CASSSGSINQPQHF.

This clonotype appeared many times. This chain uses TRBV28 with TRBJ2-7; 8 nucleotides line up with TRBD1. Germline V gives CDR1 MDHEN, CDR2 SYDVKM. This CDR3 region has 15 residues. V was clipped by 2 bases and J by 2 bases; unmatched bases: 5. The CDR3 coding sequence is TGTGCCAGCAGTTTAAGGCAGGGGGCCCCCTACGAGCAGTACTTC. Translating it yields CASSLRQGAPYEQYF.

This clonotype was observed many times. CDR3 loop: CASRDRLLSYEQYF. The DNA for the CDR3 is TGTGCCAGCAGGGACAGGCTCCTCTCCTACGAGCAGTACTTC. The chain couples TRBV2 to TRBJ2-7; 7 bases are shared with TRBD1. The CDR3 contains 14 residues. V lost 6 bases to trimming and J lost 0 bases; unmatched junction nucleotides: 5. Germline V gene data show CDR1 as SNHLY and CDR2 as FYNNEI.

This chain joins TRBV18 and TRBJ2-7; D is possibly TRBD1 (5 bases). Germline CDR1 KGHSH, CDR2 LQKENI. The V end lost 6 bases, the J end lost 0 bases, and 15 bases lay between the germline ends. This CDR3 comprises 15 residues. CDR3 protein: CASSLRTSISYEQYF. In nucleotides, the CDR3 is TGTGCCAGCTCGTTGCGGACAAGCATCTCCTACGAGCAGTACTTC.

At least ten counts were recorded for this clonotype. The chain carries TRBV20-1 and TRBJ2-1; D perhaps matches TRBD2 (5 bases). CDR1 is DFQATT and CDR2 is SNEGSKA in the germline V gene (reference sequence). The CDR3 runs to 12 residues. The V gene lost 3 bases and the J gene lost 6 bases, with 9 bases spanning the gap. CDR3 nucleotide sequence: TGCAGTGCTAGGGACTTTAGCAATGAGCAGTTCTTC. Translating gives CSARDFSNEQFF.

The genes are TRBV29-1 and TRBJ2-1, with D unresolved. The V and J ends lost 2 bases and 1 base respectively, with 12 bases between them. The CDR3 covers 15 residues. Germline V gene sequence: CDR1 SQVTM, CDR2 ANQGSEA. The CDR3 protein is CSVELDFLSYNEQFF. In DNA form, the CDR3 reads TGCAGCGTTGAACTTGACTTCCTTTCCTACAATGAGCAGTTCTTC.

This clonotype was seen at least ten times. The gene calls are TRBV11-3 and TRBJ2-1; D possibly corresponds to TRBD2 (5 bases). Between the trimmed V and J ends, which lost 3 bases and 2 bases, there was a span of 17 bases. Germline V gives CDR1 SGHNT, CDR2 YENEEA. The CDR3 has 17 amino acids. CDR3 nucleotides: TGTGCCAGCAGCTTCTCGACTGGATGGGAGCCCTACAATGAGCAGTTCTTC. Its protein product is CASSFSTGWEPYNEQFF.

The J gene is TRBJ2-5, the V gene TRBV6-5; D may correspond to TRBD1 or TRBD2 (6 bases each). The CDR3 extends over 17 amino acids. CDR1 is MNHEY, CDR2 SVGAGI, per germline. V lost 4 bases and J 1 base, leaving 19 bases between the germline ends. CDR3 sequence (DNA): TGTGCCAGCAGTTTTCTCGCCCAAGGGGGGCCCCAAGAGACCCAGTACTTC. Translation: CASSFLAQGGPQETQYF.

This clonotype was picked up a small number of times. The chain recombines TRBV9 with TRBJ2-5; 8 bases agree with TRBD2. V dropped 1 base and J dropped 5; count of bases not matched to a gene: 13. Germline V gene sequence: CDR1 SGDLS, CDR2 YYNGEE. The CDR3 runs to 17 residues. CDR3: CASSVSPERLATETQYF. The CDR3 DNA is TGTGCCAGCAGCGTATCACCCGAGAGACTAGCGACGGAGACCCAGTACTTC.

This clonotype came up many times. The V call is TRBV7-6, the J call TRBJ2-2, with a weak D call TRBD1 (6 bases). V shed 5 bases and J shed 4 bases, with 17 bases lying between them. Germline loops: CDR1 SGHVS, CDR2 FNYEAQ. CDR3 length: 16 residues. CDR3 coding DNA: TGTGCCAGCAGCCCAGGGGCCGGCCCTCTCACCGGGGAGCTGTTTTTT. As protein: CASSPGAGPLTGELFF.